This is a list of T cell receptor beta chains from one sample in a study of TIL therapy for anti-PD-1-resistant metastatic lung cancer. This table comes from immunoSEQ multiplex PCR, and its TCRdb copy is limited to in-frame clones, with some not included. The sample has 55,000 to 70,000 clones, about nine tenths seen once. Sequencing was performed on blood, taken at baseline. The receptors derive from a person between 25 and 80 years old with non-small cell lung cancer. CDR3s include the opening cysteine and the closing phenylalanine or tryptophan. The D gene is left open where the match is weak. The listing skips clone size in some rows; elsewhere it reads once, few, many or a size class.

d_call	clone_size	v_call	cdr3_length	j_call	cdr3_aa	cdr3_nt
NA	NA	TRBV28	16	TRBJ2-2	CASSPFEGGNTGELFF	TGTGCCAGCAGCCCTTTCGAGGGTGGGAACACCGGGGAGCTGTTTTTT
NA	NA	TRBV5-4	14	TRBJ1-2	CASSYGEGIYGYTF	TGTGCCAGCAGTTATGGGGAGGGAATCTATGGCTACACCTTC
TRBD2	NA	TRBV5-6	14	TRBJ2-7	CASRTSGMGVEQYF	TGTGCCAGCAGAACTAGCGGGATGGGCGTCGAGCAGTACTTC
NA	NA	TRBV5-5	12	TRBJ2-7	CASSMGFYEQYF	TGTGCCAGCAGCATGGGCTTCTACGAGCAGTACTTC
NA	NA	TRBV29-1	11	TRBJ2-1	CSVEDGRVRVF	TGCAGCGTTGAAGATGGGCGGGTCAGGGTCTTC
NA	once	TRBV29-1	10	TRBJ1-2	CSTLTTENTF	TGCAGCACCTTGACGACGGAGAACACCTTC
NA	NA	TRBV27	12	TRBJ2-3	CASSRSTDTQYF	TGTGCCAGCAGCCGCAGCACAGATACGCAGTATTTT
NA	once	TRBV7-2	15	TRBJ1-1	CASSYGRAGSTEAFF	TGTGCCAGCAGCTACGGGAGGGCGGGGAGCACTGAAGCTTTCTTT
NA	NA	TRBV6-5	13	TRBJ1-2	CASTWGANYGYTF	TGTGCCAGTACTTGGGGAGCTAACTATGGCTACACCTTC
NA	NA	TRBV9	14	TRBJ2-3	CASSVRSSTDTQYF	TGTGCCAGCAGCGTCCGGTCCTCCACAGATACGCAGTATTTT
TRBD2	NA	TRBV7-3	14	TRBJ2-2	CASGASGNTGELFF	TGTGCCAGCGGGGCTAGCGGTAACACCGGGGAGCTGTTTTTT
TRBD2	NA	TRBV6-1	20	TRBJ2-3	CASSEESSGGARLVTDTQYF	TGTGCCAGCAGTGAAGAGTCTAGCGGGGGGGCCAGGCTGGTCACAGATACGCAGTATTTT
NA	NA	TRBV7-2	15	TRBJ2-3	CASSPEGPGIDTQYF	TGTGCCAGCAGCCCCGAGGGGCCGGGGATCGACACGCAGTATTTT
NA	NA	TRBV6-6	13	TRBJ1-3	CASSRGSGNTIYF	TGTGCCAGCAGCAGGGGCTCTGGAAACACCATATATTTT
NA	NA	TRBV2	12	TRBJ2-7	CASWGDSYEQYF	TGTGCCAGCTGGGGGGACTCCTACGAGCAGTACTTC
NA	NA	TRBV9	15	TRBJ2-1	CASSVATGGTDEQFF	TGTGCCAGCAGCGTAGCGACGGGGGGGACAGATGAGCAGTTCTTC
TRBD1	NA	TRBV19	17	TRBJ2-2	CASNSGGAQSDTGELFF	TGTGCCAGTAACTCAGGGGGCGCTCAGTCTGACACCGGGGAGCTGTTTTTT
TRBD2	NA	TRBV11-2	14	TRBJ2-3	CASTRLAGTNTQYF	TGTGCCAGCACCAGACTAGCGGGGACTAATACGCAGTATTTT
TRBD1	once	TRBV6-6	16	TRBJ2-1	CASSPTGTGTTNEQFF	TGTGCCAGCAGTCCCACGGGGACAGGGACTACCAATGAGCAGTTCTTC
NA	NA	TRBV7-2	14	TRBJ1-1	CASSLRLRVTEAFF	TGTGCCAGCAGCTTAAGACTACGGGTAACTGAAGCTTTCTTT
TRBD2	NA	TRBV27	14	TRBJ2-7	CASRGTSGMGEQYF	TGTGCCAGCCGCGGGACTAGCGGGATGGGCGAGCAGTACTTC
TRBD2	NA	TRBV5-1	17	TRBJ2-1	CASSPTLTSGSIHEQFF	TGCGCCAGCAGCCCTACATTAACTAGCGGGAGTATCCATGAGCAGTTCTTC
NA	few	TRBV27	13	TRBJ1-1	CASRKTGNTEAFF	TGTGCCAGCAGGAAGACAGGGAACACTGAAGCTTTCTTT
NA	NA	TRBV5-1	16	TRBJ2-1	CASSTGTWLSLNEQFF	TGCGCCAGCAGCACCGGGACTTGGTTGTCGCTAAATGAGCAGTTCTTC
NA	NA	TRBV10-3	16	TRBJ2-2	CAIPALDSPVGGELFF	TGTGCCATTCCAGCCTTAGACAGCCCTGTTGGCGGGGAGCTGTTTTTT
TRBD2	NA	TRBV10-3	13	TRBJ2-7	CAISEREAHEQYF	TGTGCCATCAGTGAGCGGGAGGCCCACGAGCAGTACTTC
NA	few	TRBV3-1/TRBV3-2	13	TRBJ1-5	CASSQDRNQPQHF	TGTGCCAGCAGCCAAGATCGGAATCAGCCCCAGCATTTT
TRBD1	few	TRBV6-6	16	TRBJ1-2	CASSYSGRGQDYGYTF	TGTGCCAGCAGTTACTCCGGCAGGGGGCAGGACTATGGCTACACCTTC
TRBD1	NA	TRBV28	15	TRBJ2-1	CASSIPMTGFNEQFF	TGTGCCAGCAGTATACCAATGACAGGGTTCAATGAGCAGTTCTTC
NA	NA	TRBV18	13	TRBJ1-4	CASSPPLSEKLFF	TGTGCCAGCTCACCACCACTTTCCGAAAAACTGTTTTTT
NA	NA	TRBV3-1/TRBV3-2	15	TRBJ1-6	CASSPRHGGSSPLHF	TGTGCCAGCAGCCCACGTCATGGGGGCAGTTCACCCCTCCACTTT
NA	NA	TRBV5-1	16	TRBJ2-7	CASSLALDRSSYEQYF	TGCGCCAGCAGCTTGGCCCTTGACAGGAGCTCCTACGAGCAGTACTTC
TRBD2	NA	TRBV29-1	16	TRBJ2-5	CSVEEYPSGTAETQYF	TGCAGCGTTGAAGAATACCCTAGCGGGACCGCTGAGACCCAGTACTTC
TRBD1	NA	TRBV28	13	TRBJ1-2	CASTQQGPYGYTF	TGTGCCAGCACCCAACAGGGGCCCTATGGCTACACCTTC